Sequencing of this T cell receptor beta chain was carried out in a study of CD8 T cells in ankylosing spondylitis. Study results and limitations: Ankylosing spondylitis blood seemed to carry a telltale TCR beta motif made of eight or nine highly homologous variants. Clones linked to disease, bearing a CD8+ phenotype, were relatively rare in peripheral blood.

Via MiXCR, TCRdb re-called the 5' RACE reads, giving one row per CDR3 protein. Of 500,000 or so distinct CDR3 sequences detected, roughly 5.2% appear once; the ten largest clones hold 3.5%. Many counts were recorded for this clonotype. Its antigen remains unknown. Germline V CDR1 and CDR2: SGHDT, YYEEEE. CDR3 length: 15 amino acids. With 2 bases clipped from V and 6 bases from J, the junction kept 7 bases outside the gene matches. The TCR comes from a male donor with ankylosing spondylitis. The V and J genes are TRBV5-6 and TRBJ2-7, with 11 bases lining up with TRBD1. Sequenced sample: blood, either unsorted or a sorted T cell fraction (not recorded which). The CDR3 spells CASSLPGQGVFEQYF. CDR3 in DNA: TGTGCCAGCAGCTTACCGGGACAGGGGGTGTTCGAGCAGTACTTC.